Below, 29 T cell receptor beta chains from the same sample are listed, as sequenced in a study of a mutant IDH1 vaccine in newly diagnosed glioma. The assay was immunoSEQ multiplex PCR, and TCRdb's table has in-frame clones only and misses some. The table shows about 48,000 clones, with roughly four fifths occurring only once. The time point was: week 35, safety follow-up. Topical imiquimod was applied with each vaccine dose, which held 300 ug of mutant IDH1 20-mer peptide. Their antigen targets remain unknown. Material: PBMCs, obtained from a glioma patient whose treatment included an IDH1 peptide vaccine. The receptor set was obtained from a man between 40 and 49 years old with glioma.

As regards this clone: No conserved phenylalanine or tryptophan ends this CDR3, so it is likely a read error. The limits of the CDR3 on the DNA are not certain, so only TCRdb's listed CDR3 is given. V gene TRBV11-3 combines with J gene TRBJ2-3; no DNA check was done on the table's D call, TRBD1. The CDR3 length equals 11 residues, ends included. Per germline, CDR1 SGHNT and CDR2 YENEEA. This chain's CDR3 is CASSLGQGVLL.

V and J are TRBV2 and TRBJ2-1; TRBD1 matches 8 bases. Per germline, CDR1 SNHLY and CDR2 FYNNEI. This CDR3 spans 14 amino acids. The V and J ends lost 6 bases and 3 bases, in that order; junction bases with no gene match: 4. For the CDR3, the DNA is TGTGCCAGCAGATCAGGGGGCGACTACAATGAGCAGTTCTTC. It specifies CASRSGGDYNEQFF.

This chain uses TRBV11-2 with TRBJ1-2; D call uncertain. The germline V and J ends were trimmed by 7 bases and 0 bases, with 18 bases remaining between them. Germline values: CDR1 SGHAT, CDR2 FQNNGV. CDR3 length: 16 residues. The CDR3 bases are TGTGCCAGCACCCGGACCGGGAAAGTACCTAACTATGGCTACACCTTC. Its protein is CASTRTGKVPNYGYTF.

This clone was counted a single time. The chain has TRBV7-9 and TRBJ1-5; no definite D call. Germline CDR1 SEHNR, CDR2 FQNEAQ (reference sequence). This CDR3 region has 14 residues. Trimming removed 5 bases from V and 5 bases from J, with 13 bases in between. CDR3 sequence reads: CASSPSGDYQPQHF. The CDR3 DNA follows: TGTGCCAGCAGCCCGAGCGGGGATTATCAGCCCCAGCATTTT.

V gene TRBV5-6 combines with J gene TRBJ2-7, with a possible D match to TRBD2 (5 bases). Germline values: CDR1 SGHDT, CDR2 YYEEEE. This CDR3 comprises 14 residues. The V end was cut by 4 bases, the J end by 2 bases, with 13 bases between. The DNA of the CDR3 is TGTGCCAGCAGCCGTACCCTGGGAGCCTACGAGCAGTACTTC. Amino acids: CASSRTLGAYEQYF.

V usage is TRBV28 and J usage is TRBJ2-7; TRBD1 aligns across 7 bases. V shed 6 bases and J 3 bases; nucleotides not matched to a gene: 8. Per germline, CDR1 MDHEN and CDR2 SYDVKM. The CDR3 runs 14 residues. CDR3 DNA: TGTGCCAGCAGACGGGCTGGGGACAGCTACGAGCAGTACTTC. Its translation is CASRRAGDSYEQYF.

J is TRBJ2-6 and V is TRBV6-5; 7 bases agree with TRBD2. The CDR3 contains 16 residues. Unmatched junction bases numbered 5, after V lost 3 bases and J lost 3 bases. Germline-derived CDR1 and CDR2 are MNHEY and SVGAGI. CDR3 nucleotides: TGTGCCAGCAGTTATGGGGGGGACGGTGGGGCCAACGTCCTGACTTTC. Translating gives CASSYGGDGGANVLTF.

The chain links TRBV19 to TRBJ1-1; TRBD1 might be the D (6 bases). This CDR3 is 13 amino acids long. V shed 10 bases and J shed 1 base, with 13 bases lying between them. Per the germline V gene, CDR1 is LNHDA and CDR2 is SQIVND (reference sequence). The CDR3 coding sequence is TGTGCCACCAAACAGGGCCCGAACACTGAAGCTTTCTTT. Its translation: CATKQGPNTEAFF.

This chain connects TRBV7-4 to TRBJ2-7, with D perhaps assigned TRBD1 or TRBD2 (5 bases each). The CDR3 runs to 16 residues. Germline V gene lookup returns CDR1 SGHVT and CDR2 SQSDAQ. Between the trimmed V and J ends, which lost 6 bases and 2 bases, there was a span of 20 bases. The CDR3 DNA sequence: TGTGCCAGCAGTTTTACTACCGGGGCCGGGGCCTACGAGCAGTACGTC. This sequence encodes CASSFTTGAGAYEQYV.

A few counts support this clone. The genes are TRBV10-1 and TRBJ1-4, with D hard to call. Germline CDR1 WNHNN, CDR2 SYGVQD (reference sequence). V was shortened by 2 bases and J by 8 bases, with 12 bases between the two germline ends. CDR3 size: 14 residues. The CDR3 bases are TGCGCCAGCAGTGAGGGACCCGGGAGGGAAAAACTGTTTTTT. The encoded protein is CASSEGPGREKLFF.

The rearrangement joins TRBV5-4 to TRBJ1-2, with 12 positions matching TRBD1. The CDR3 extends over 16 amino acids. The junction had 9 bases not matched to a gene; V was cut back by 4 bases and J by 5 bases. The germline V gene encodes CDR1 SGHNT and CDR2 YYREEE (reference sequence). CDR3 loop: CASSPPGQGAKYGYTF. CDR3 DNA: TGTGCCAGCAGCCCCCCGGGACAGGGGGCAAAGTATGGCTACACCTTC.

The chain combines TRBV28 with TRBJ2-7, with 14 bases that match TRBD2. This CDR3 has 15 amino acids. CDR1 and CDR2 (germline): MDHEN, SYDVKM. In DNA, the CDR3 is TGTGCCAGCAGTTCAGGGACTAGCGGGAGCTCGGAGCCGTACGTC. Amino acid sequence: CASSSGTSGSSEPYV.

The chain recombines TRBV5-5 with TRBJ1-4; 7 bases are shared with TRBD1. The CDR3 totals 16 residues. V gave up 4 bases and J gave up 5 bases; unmatched junction bases: 11. CDR1 is SGHKS and CDR2 is YYEKEE in the germline V gene (reference sequence). The CDR3: CASSHQRQGVNEKLFF. CDR3 DNA sequence: TGTGCCAGCAGCCACCAACGACAGGGAGTCAATGAAAAACTGTTTTTT.

This clone appeared a single time. J is TRBJ2-7 and V is TRBV11-3, with D possibly being TRBD1 or TRBD2 (6 bases each). Germline CDR1 SGHNT, CDR2 YENEEA. Trimming removed 5 bases at V and 6 bases at J, with 14 bases between. CDR3 size: 13 residues. DNA of the CDR3: TGTGCCAGCAGCAAAGGCAGGGGAGGCGAGCAGTACTTC. Translating it yields CASSKGRGGEQYF.

The gene calls are TRBV7-7 and TRBJ2-7; TRBD1 matches 7 bases. CDR1 and CDR2 from the germline V gene are SSHAT and FNYEAQ (reference sequence). The CDR3 is made up of 13 amino acids. J was trimmed by 2 bases and V by 5 bases; bases with no gene match: 3. CDR3 DNA sequence: TGTGCCAGCAGCCAGGGACAGCCCTACGAGCAGTACTTC. It specifies CASSQGQPYEQYF.

This rearrangement joins TRBV5-8 to TRBJ1-1; D uncertain. The CDR3 covers 18 residues. V dropped 1 base and J dropped 0 bases, with 19 bases sitting between them. Germline values: CDR1 SGHTS, CDR2 YDEGEE. As DNA, the CDR3 is TGTGCCAGCAGCTTGTCCGGAATCTCCGGGCGGGTGAACACTGAAGCTTTCTTT. Amino acids: CASSLSGISGRVNTEAFF. Full variable domain (rest looked up from reference TRBV5-8 and TRBJ1-1): EAGVTQSPTHLIKTRGQQATLRCSPISGHTSVYWYQQALGLGLQFLLWYDEGEERNRGNFPPRFSGRQFPNYSSELNVNALELEDSALYLCASSLSGISGRVNTEAFFGQGTRLTVV.

The rearrangement uses TRBV6-1 and TRBJ1-1, with D tentatively TRBD1 (6 bases). V lost 3 bases and J 5 bases, leaving 7 bases between the germline ends. Germline-derived CDR1 and CDR2 are MNHNS and SASEGT. The CDR3 consists of 12 residues. CDR3 loop: CASSDRGTEAFF. CDR3 bases: TGTGCCAGCAGTGACAGGGGAACTGAAGCTTTCTTT.

CDR3 DNA: TGTGCCACCAGCTACAACCTAGCGGGAGGGGCAGATACGCAGTATTTT. Protein sequence: CATSYNLAGGADTQYF. This chain uses TRBV15 with TRBJ2-3, with 12 nucleotides matching TRBD2. The CDR3 length is 16 residues. V lost 5 bases to trimming and J lost 4 bases; unmatched junction nucleotides: 7. Looked up from germline, CDR1 is LNHNV and CDR2 is YYDKDF (reference sequence).

The rearrangement joins TRBV7-8 to TRBJ2-2; 7 bases are shared with TRBD1. V was clipped by 2 bases and J by 5 bases; unmatched bases: 8. Germline V gives CDR1 SGHVS, CDR2 FQNEAQ. There are 16 residues in the CDR3. The CDR3 DNA sequence: TGTGCCAGCAGCTTAAGGGACAGCCCCCAGACCGGGGAGCTGTTTTTT. Encoded protein: CASSLRDSPQTGELFF.

This clone has only a few counts. The genes are TRBV29-1 and TRBJ2-1; possibly TRBD1 for D (6 bases). Germline-derived CDR1 and CDR2 are SQVTM and ANQGSEA. The V and J ends lost 5 bases and 10 bases respectively, with 18 bases between them. This CDR3 is built from 13 residues. The CDR3 nucleotides read TGCAGCGTTCAAGGGACAATGGGACAAGAGCAGTTCTTC. It codes for CSVQGTMGQEQFF.

The V and J genes are TRBV7-2 and TRBJ2-7; TRBD2 aligns across 8 bases. Germline CDR1 reads SGHTA; CDR2 reads FQGNSA. There are 14 residues in the CDR3. J gave up 5 bases and V 2 bases, and 5 bases lay outside the gene matches. The CDR3 protein is CASSLRAGVDEQYF. The CDR3 nucleotides are TGTGCCAGCAGCTTAAGAGCGGGAGTCGACGAGCAGTACTTC.

The gene calls are TRBV5-6 and TRBJ2-7, with 10 bases matching TRBD2. Germline trimming cut 0 bases from V and 5 bases from J; bases unmatched to any gene: 5. The germline gives CDR1 SGHDT, CDR2 YYEEEE. This CDR3 is built from 15 residues. CDR3 sequence reads: CASSLGASGRDEQYF. The CDR3 nucleotides are TGTGCCAGCAGCTTGGGGGCTAGCGGGAGAGACGAGCAGTACTTC.

The chain carries TRBV15 and TRBJ2-7, with D tentatively TRBD2 (6 bases). Germline CDR1 LNHNV, CDR2 YYDKDF (reference sequence). The CDR3 contains 14 residues. The germline V and J ends were trimmed by 5 bases and 6 bases, with 17 bases remaining between them. The CDR3 is CATSSTRTTFEQYV. The DNA for the CDR3 is TGTGCCACCAGCTCGACTAGGACGACTTTCGAGCAGTACGTC.

The chain couples TRBV5-6 to TRBJ2-1, with 8 bases fitting TRBD2. The CDR3 runs to 13 residues. Looked up from germline, CDR1 is SGHDT and CDR2 is YYEEEE. Losses at the gene ends were 1 base for V and 8 bases for J; bases not matched to a gene: 2. CDR3 bases: TGTGCCAGCAGCTTGAGCGGGAGCTATGAGCAGTTCTTC. This gives the protein CASSLSGSYEQFF.

The chain carries TRBV29-1 and TRBJ2-3; D not certain. This CDR3 region has 14 residues. Germline V gene data show CDR1 as SQVTM and CDR2 as ANQGSEA. V lost 6 bases to trimming and J lost 3 bases, with 16 bases between them. The CDR3 region is CSVNTRSGTDTQYF. As DNA, the CDR3 is TGCAGCGTCAACACCCGAAGTGGAACAGATACGCAGTATTTT.

The J gene is TRBJ2-3, the V gene TRBV11-2; D gene ambiguous. Germline V gene lookup returns CDR1 SGHAT and CDR2 FQNNGV. The CDR3 is 15 amino acids. V gave up 0 bases and J gave up 0 bases, with 7 bases separating them. The chain's CDR3 is CASSLEGFSTDTQYF. In DNA form, the CDR3 reads TGTGCCAGCAGCTTAGAAGGATTTAGCACAGATACGCAGTATTTT.

The rearrangement uses TRBV7-8 and TRBJ2-1; 15 nucleotides align to TRBD2. The V gene end was trimmed by 1 base and the J gene end by 7 bases; junction bases not matched to a gene: 11. The CDR3 loop spans 19 amino acids. Germline CDR1 and CDR2: SGHVS and FQNEAQ. CDR3 DNA: TGTGCCAGCAGCTTAGGACGGACTAGCGGGAGGGCCGAAGGAAATGAGCAGTTCTTC. Protein: CASSLGRTSGRAEGNEQFF.

This sequence joins TRBV7-2 and TRBJ2-2; tentatively, D is TRBD1 (6 bases). Germline V CDR1 and CDR2: SGHTA, FQGNSA. This CDR3 is built from 14 residues. Trimming left V 6 bases short and J 4 bases short, with 12 bases between. CDR3 protein: CASRLTGLTGELFF. In DNA, the CDR3 is TGTGCCAGCAGGCTAACAGGGCTCACCGGGGAGCTGTTTTTT.

The V call is TRBV6-4, the J call TRBJ2-3, with 13 bases lining up with TRBD2. The CDR3 spans 17 residues. The ends lost 3 bases at V and 4 bases at J; junction bases unmatched: 7. Germline-derived CDR1 and CDR2 are MRHNA and SNTAGT. This chain's CDR3 is CASSDRLAGGESDTQYF. The CDR3 region has the DNA TGTGCCAGCAGTGATCGACTAGCGGGAGGAGAGTCAGATACGCAGTATTTT.